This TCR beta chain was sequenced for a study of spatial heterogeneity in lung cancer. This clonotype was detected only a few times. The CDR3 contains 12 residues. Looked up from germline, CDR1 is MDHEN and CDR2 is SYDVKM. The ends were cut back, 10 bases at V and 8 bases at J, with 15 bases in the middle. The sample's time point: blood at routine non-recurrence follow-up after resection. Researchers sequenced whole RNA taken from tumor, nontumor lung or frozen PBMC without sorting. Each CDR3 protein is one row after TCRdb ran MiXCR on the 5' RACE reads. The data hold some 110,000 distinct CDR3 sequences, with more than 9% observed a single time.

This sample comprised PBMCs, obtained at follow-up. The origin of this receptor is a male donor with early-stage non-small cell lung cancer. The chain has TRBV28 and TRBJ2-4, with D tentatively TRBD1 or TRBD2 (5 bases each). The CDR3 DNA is TGTGCCACACGGGGCCACACATACATTCAGTACTTC. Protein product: CATRGHTYIQYF.